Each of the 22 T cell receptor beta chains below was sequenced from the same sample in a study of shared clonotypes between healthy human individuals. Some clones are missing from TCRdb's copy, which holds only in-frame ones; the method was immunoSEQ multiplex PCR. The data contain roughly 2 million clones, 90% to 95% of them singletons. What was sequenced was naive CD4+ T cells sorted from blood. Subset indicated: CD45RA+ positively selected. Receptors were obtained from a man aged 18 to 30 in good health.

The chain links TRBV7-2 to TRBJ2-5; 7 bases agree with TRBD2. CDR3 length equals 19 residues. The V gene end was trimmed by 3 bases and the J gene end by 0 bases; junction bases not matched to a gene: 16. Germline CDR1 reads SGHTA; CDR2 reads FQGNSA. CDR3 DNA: TGTGCCAGCAGCTTGTGGTGGGCTAGCGGAAAATCGTACCAAGAGACCCAGTACTTC. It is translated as CASSLWWASGKSYQETQYF.

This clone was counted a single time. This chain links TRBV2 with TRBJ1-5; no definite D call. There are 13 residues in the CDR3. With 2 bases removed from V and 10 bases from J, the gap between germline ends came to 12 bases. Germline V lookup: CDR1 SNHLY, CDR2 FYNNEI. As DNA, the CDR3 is TGTGCCAGCAGTGAATCAGGTGGTGGTCCCCAGCATTTT. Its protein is CASSESGGGPQHF.

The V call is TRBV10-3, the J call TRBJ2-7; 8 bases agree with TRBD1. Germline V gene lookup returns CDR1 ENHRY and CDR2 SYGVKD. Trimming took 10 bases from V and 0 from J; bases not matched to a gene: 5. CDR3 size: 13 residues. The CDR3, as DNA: TGTGCCACCTGGACAGGGAACTCCTACGAGCAGTACTTC. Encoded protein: CATWTGNSYEQYF.

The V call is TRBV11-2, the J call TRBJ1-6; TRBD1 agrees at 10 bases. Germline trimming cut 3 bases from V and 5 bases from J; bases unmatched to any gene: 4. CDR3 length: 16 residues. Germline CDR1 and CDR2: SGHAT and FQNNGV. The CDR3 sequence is CASSLGQGFDNSPLHF. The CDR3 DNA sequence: TGTGCCAGCAGCTTGGGACAGGGGTTCGATAATTCACCCCTCCACTTT.

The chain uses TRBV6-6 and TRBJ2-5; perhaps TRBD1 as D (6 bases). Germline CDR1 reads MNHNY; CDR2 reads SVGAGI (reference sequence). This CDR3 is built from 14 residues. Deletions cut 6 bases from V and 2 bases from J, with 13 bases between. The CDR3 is CASRTQGLQETQYF. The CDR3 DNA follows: TGTGCCAGCAGAACACAGGGCTTGCAAGAGACCCAGTACTTC.

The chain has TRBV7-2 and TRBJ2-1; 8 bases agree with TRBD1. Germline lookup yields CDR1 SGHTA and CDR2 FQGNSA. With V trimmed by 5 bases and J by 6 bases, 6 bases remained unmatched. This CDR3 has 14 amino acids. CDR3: CASSNTGGFNEQFF. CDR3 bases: TGTGCCAGCAGCAATACAGGGGGATTCAATGAGCAGTTCTTC. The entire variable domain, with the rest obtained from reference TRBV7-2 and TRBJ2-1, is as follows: GAGVSQSPSNKVTEKGKDVELRCDPISGHTALYWYRQSLGQGLEFLIYFQGNSAPDKSGLPSDRFSAERTGGSVSTLTIQRTQQEDSAVYLCASSNTGGFNEQFFGPGTRLTVL.

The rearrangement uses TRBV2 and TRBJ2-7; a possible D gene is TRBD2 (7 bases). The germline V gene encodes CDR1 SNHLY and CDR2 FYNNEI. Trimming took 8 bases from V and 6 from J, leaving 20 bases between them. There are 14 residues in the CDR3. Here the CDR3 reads CASSEQGGMGEQYF. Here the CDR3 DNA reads TGTGCCAGCTCCGAACAGGGAGGGATGGGCGAGCAGTACTTC.

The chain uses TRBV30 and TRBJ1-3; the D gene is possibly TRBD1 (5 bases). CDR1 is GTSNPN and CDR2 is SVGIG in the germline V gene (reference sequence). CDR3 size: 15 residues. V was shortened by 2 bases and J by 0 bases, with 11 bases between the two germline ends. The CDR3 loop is CAWSPPGGSGNTIYF. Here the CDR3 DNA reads TGTGCCTGGAGTCCGCCCGGGGGCTCTGGAAACACCATATATTTT.

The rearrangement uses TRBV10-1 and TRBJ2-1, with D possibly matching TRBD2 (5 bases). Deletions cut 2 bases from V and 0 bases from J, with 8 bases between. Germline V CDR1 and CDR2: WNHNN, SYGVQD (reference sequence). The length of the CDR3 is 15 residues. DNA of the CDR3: TGCGCCAGCAGTGAGATCGGGAACTCCTACAATGAGCAGTTCTTC. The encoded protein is CASSEIGNSYNEQFF.

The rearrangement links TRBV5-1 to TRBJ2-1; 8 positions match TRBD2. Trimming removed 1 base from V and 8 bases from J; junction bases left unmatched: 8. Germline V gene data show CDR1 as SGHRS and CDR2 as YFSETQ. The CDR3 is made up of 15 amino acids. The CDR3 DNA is TGCGCCAGCAGCTTGTCCAGCGGGGGTCCTCATGAGCAGTTCTTC. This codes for CASSLSSGGPHEQFF.

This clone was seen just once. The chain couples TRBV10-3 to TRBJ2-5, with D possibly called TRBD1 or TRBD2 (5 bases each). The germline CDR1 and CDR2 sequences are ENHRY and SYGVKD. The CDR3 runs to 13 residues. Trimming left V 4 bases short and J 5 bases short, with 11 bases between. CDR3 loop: CAISVGAPETQYF. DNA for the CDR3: TGTGCCATCAGTGTCGGGGCACCCGAGACCCAGTACTTC.

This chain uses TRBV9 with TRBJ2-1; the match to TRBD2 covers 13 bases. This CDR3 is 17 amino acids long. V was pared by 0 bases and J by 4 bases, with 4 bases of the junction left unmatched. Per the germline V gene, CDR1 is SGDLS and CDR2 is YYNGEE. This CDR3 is CASSVEGLAGKYNEQFF. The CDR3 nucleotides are TGTGCCAGCAGCGTAGAGGGACTAGCGGGAAAATACAATGAGCAGTTCTTC.

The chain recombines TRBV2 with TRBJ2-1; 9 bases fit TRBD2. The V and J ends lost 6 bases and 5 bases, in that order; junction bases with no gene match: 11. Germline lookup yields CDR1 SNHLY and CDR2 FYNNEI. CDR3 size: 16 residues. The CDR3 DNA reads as TGTGCCAGCAGCCCCGGGAGGACTAGCGTCGACAATGAGCAGTTCTTC. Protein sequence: CASSPGRTSVDNEQFF.

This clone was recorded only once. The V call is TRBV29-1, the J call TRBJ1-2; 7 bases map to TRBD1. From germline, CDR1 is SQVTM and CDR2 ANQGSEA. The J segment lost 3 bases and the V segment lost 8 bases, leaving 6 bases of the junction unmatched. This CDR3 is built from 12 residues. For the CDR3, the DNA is TGCAGCTTTTTTGGACAGGACTATGGCTACACCTTC. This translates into CSFFGQDYGYTF.

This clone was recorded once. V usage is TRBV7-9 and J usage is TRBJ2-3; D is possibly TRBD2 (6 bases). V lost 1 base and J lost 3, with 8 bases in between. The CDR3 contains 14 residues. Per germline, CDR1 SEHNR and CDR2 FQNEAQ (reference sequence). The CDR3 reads CASSLGRGTDTQYF. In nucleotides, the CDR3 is TGTGCCAGCAGCTTAGGACGGGGGACAGATACGCAGTATTTT.

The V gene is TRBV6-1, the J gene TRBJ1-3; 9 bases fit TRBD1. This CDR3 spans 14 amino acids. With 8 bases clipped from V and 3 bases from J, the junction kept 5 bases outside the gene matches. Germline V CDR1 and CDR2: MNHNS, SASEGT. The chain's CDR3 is CASGDREYGNTIYF. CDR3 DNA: TGTGCCAGCGGGGACAGGGAGTATGGAAACACCATATATTTT.

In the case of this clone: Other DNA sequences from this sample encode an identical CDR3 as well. CDR3 nucleotides: TGTGCCAGCTCAACGGGACAGGGATATGGCTACACCTTC. As protein: CASSTGQGYGYTF. This sequence joins TRBV18 and TRBJ1-2, with TRBD1 identical over 9 bases. Germline CDR1 is KGHSH and CDR2 is LQKENI. This CDR3 has 13 residues. Germline trimming cut 5 bases from V and 5 bases from J; bases unmatched to any gene: 3.

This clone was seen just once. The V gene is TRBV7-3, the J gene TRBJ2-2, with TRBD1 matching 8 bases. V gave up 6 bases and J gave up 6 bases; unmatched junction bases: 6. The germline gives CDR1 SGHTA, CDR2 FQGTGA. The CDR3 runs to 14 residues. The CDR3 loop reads CASSYDRGAGELFF. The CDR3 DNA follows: TGTGCCAGCAGTTACGACAGGGGCGCCGGGGAGCTGTTTTTT.

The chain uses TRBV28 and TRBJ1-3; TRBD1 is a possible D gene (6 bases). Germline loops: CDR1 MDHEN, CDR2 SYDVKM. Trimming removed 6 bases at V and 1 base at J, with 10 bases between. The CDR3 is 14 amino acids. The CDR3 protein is CASRPRGSGNTIYF. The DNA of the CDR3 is TGTGCCAGCAGACCGAGGGGGTCTGGAAACACCATATATTTT.

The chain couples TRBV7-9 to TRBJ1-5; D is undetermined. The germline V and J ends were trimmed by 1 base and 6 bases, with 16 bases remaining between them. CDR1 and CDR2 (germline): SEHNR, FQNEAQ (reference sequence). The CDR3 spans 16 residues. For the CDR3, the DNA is TGTGCCAGCAGCTTAGTAGGCAATCTCGACGGTCAGCCCCAGCATTTT. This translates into CASSLVGNLDGQPQHF.

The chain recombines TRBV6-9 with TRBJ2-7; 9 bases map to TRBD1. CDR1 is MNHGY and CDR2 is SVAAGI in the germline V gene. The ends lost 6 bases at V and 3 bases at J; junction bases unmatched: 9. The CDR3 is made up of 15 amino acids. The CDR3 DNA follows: TGTGCCAGCAGCTCGGACAGGGGCGAGTTCTACGAGCAGTACTTC. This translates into CASSSDRGEFYEQYF.

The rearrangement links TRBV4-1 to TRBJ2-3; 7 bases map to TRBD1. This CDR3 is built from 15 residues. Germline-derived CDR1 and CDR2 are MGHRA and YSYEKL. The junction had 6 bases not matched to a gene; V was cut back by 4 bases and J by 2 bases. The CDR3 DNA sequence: TGCGCCAGCAGCCCTCAGGGGGTCGCCACAGATACGCAGTATTTT. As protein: CASSPQGVATDTQYF.